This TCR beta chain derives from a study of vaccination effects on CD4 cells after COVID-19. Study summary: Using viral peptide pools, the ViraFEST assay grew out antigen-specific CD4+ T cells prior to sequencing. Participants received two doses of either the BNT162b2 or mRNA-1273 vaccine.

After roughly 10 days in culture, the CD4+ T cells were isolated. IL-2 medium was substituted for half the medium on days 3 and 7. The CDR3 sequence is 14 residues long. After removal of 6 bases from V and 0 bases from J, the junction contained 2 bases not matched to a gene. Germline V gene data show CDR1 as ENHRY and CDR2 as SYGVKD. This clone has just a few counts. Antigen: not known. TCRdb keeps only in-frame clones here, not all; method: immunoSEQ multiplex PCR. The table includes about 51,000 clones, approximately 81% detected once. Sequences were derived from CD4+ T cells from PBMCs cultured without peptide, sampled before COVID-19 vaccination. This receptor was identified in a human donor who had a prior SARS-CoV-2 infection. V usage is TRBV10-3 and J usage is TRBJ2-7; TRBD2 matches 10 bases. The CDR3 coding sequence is TGTGCCATCAGAGGACTAGCGGCCTCCTACGAGCAGTACTTC. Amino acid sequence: CAIRGLAASYEQYF.